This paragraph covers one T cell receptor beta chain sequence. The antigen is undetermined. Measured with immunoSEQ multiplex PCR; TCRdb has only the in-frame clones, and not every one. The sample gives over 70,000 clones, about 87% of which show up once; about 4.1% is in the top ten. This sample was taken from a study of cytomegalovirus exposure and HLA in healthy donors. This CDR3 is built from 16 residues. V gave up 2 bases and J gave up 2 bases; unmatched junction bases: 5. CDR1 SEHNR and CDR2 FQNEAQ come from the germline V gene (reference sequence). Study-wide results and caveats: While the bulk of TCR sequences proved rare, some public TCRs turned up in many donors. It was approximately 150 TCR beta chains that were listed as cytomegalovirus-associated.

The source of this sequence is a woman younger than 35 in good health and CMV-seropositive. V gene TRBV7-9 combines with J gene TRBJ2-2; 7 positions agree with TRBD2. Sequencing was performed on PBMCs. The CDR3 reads CASSLRLAANTGELFF. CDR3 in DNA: TGTGCCAGCAGCTTACGGCTAGCGGCTAACACCGGGGAGCTGTTTTTT.